The 30 T cell receptor beta chains below come from one sample, sequenced in a study of read filtering for tumor transcriptome and immune sequencing. From roughly 0.4 ug of RNA, a library with molecular barcoded alpha/delta and beta/gamma adaptors was made. TCRdb processed the reads anew with MiXCR; each CDR3 protein has one entry. This table holds about 40,000 distinct CDR3 sequences, 12% found once. The sample comprised a population of CD138-negative cells sorted from bone marrow. Receptors originate from a donor aged 40 or older with multiple myeloma.

On this clonotype itself: The conserved closing phenylalanine or tryptophan is absent in this CDR3, likely reflecting a read error. The chain carries TRBV28 and TRBJ2-3; perhaps TRBD2 as D (6 bases). The V gene's germline CDR1 is MDHEN and CDR2 SYDVKM. The CDR3 is 16 residues long. The CDR3 nucleotides are TGTGCCAGCAGTTTGGCGGGGTCGCAGGGCACAAATACGCAGTATCTT. Its translation is CASSLAGSQGTNTQYL.

This clonotype was detected a few times. The chain recombines TRBV6-5 with TRBJ2-2, with D possibly being TRBD1 or TRBD2 (6 bases each). The CDR3 totals 15 residues. V dropped 2 bases and J dropped 6 bases, with 13 bases sitting between them. Germline V gives CDR1 MNHEY, CDR2 SVGAGI. The CDR3 DNA sequence: TGTGCCAGCAGTTACACCTCCGGGGGCCCCGGGGAGCTGTTTTTT. Translated, it gives CASSYTSGGPGELFF.

This clonotype was counted many times. The J gene is TRBJ2-1, the V gene TRBV29-1; D possibly matches TRBD1 or TRBD2 (5 bases each). Germline loops: CDR1 SQVTM, CDR2 ANQGSEA. V lost 7 bases, J lost 5 bases, and 12 bases lay in between. This CDR3 is built from 12 residues. CDR3 protein: CSAGTENNEQFF. CDR3 bases: TGCAGCGCTGGGACGGAAAACAATGAGCAGTTCTTC.

This clonotype was recorded many times. The chain employs TRBV20-1 and TRBJ1-2; D uncertain. Trimming removed 2 bases from V and 3 bases from J, with 10 bases in between. The V gene's germline CDR1 is DFQATT and CDR2 SNEGSKA (reference sequence). The CDR3 sequence is 13 residues long. CDR3 coding DNA: TGCAGTGCTAGAAGGTCGGACGACTATGGCTACACCTTC. Its protein is CSARRSDDYGYTF.

This clonotype appeared many times. The chain carries TRBV6-6 and TRBJ2-2; D uncertain. Germline V CDR1 and CDR2: MNHNY, SVGAGI (reference sequence). V lost 5 bases and J lost 5, with 9 bases in between. The CDR3 is 13 amino acids. The CDR3 bases are TGTGCCAGCAGTGTGACACCGACCGGGGAGCTGTTTTTT. It codes for CASSVTPTGELFF.

This clonotype was detected many times. The chain uses TRBV20-1 and TRBJ2-7; 7 nucleotides match TRBD1. Germline CDR1 and CDR2: DFQATT and SNEGSKA (reference sequence). The CDR3 loop spans 13 amino acids. V dropped 3 bases and J dropped 3; count of bases not matched to a gene: 5. CDR3 in amino acids: CSASGDSDYEQYF. The DNA of the CDR3 is TGCAGTGCTAGTGGGGACAGCGACTACGAGCAGTACTTC.

This clonotype was detected ten times or more. The chain has TRBV5-1 and TRBJ2-3; a weak D match, TRBD1 (5 bases). Trimming removed 5 bases at V and 6 bases at J, with 16 bases between. Germline-derived CDR1 and CDR2 are SGHRS and YFSETQ. The CDR3 length is 14 residues. Written as DNA, the CDR3 is TGCGCCAGCAGGTGGGGCAGTTCGAGTGATACGCAGTATTTT. As protein: CASRWGSSSDTQYF.

This clonotype was observed at least ten times. The chain has TRBV7-8 and TRBJ2-2, with no clear D. V was clipped by 3 bases and J by 5 bases, with 1 base between them. The CDR3 is 11 amino acids. Germline V gene sequence: CDR1 SGHVS, CDR2 FQNEAQ. The DNA for the CDR3 is TGTGCCAGCAGCTTTACCGGGGAGCTGTTTTTT. Protein: CASSFTGELFF.

This clonotype was detected a few times. This chain joins TRBV11-2 and TRBJ1-6, with TRBD1 identical over 8 bases. V dropped 1 base and J dropped 9; count of bases not matched to a gene: 5. CDR3 length: 15 amino acids. Germline CDR1 and CDR2: SGHAT and FQNNGV. CDR3 protein: CASSLVGTGFSPLHF. The DNA for the CDR3 is TGTGCCAGCAGCTTAGTAGGGACAGGCTTTTCACCCCTCCACTTT.

This clonotype showed up many times. The V gene is TRBV4-1, the J gene TRBJ1-1, with D possibly matching TRBD1 (6 bases). V was pared by 1 base and J by 4 bases, with 19 bases between. The CDR3 runs 17 residues. Germline V CDR1 and CDR2: MGHRA, YSYEKL. The DNA of the CDR3 is TGCGCCAGCAGCCAAGCCTGGGCAGGGGCCTGGGGCACTGAAGCTTTCTTT. Its translation: CASSQAWAGAWGTEAFF.

A word on this clonotype: A clone one base away is much larger, so this may be a read error. This chain joins TRBV4-2 and TRBJ1-5; maybe TRBD1 (5 bases). The germline V gene encodes CDR1 LGHNA and CDR2 YNFKEQ. The CDR3 is 15 residues long. Here the CDR3 DNA reads TGTGCCAGCAGCCAAGATCCCAGGGCTGATCAGTCCCAGCATTTT. Translated, it gives CASSQDPRADQSQHF.

This clonotype was seen repeatedly, ten times or more. This chain links TRBV7-9 with TRBJ1-2; the match to TRBD1 covers 9 bases. The germline V gene has CDR1 SEHNR and CDR2 FQNEAQ (reference sequence). The CDR3 runs to 15 residues. The V and J ends lost 0 bases and 6 bases, in that order; junction bases with no gene match: 5. CDR3 in amino acids: CASSLAGDRVHGYTF. DNA of the CDR3: TGTGCCAGCAGCTTAGCGGGGGACAGGGTACATGGCTACACCTTC. Looking up the rest from reference TRBV7-9 and TRBJ1-2 gives the full variable domain: DTGVSQNPRHKITKRGQNVTFRCDPISEHNRLYWYRQTLGQGPEFLTYFQNEAQLEKSRLLSDRFSAERPKGSFSTLEIQRTEQGDSAMYLCASSLAGDRVHGYTFGSGTRLTVV.

This clonotype was observed a few times. This could be a read error, since a much larger clone is one nucleotide away. This chain connects TRBV2 to TRBJ1-5; possible D gene TRBD1, 5 bases. Looked up from germline, CDR1 is SNHLY and CDR2 is FYNNEI. There are 17 residues in the CDR3. CDR3 DNA sequence: TGTGCCAGCACCAGGCAGGGACGGGCTTATAGCAATCGGCCCCAGCATTTT. Protein sequence: CASTRQGRAYSNRPQHF.

This clonotype was picked up many times. The chain links TRBV7-9 to TRBJ2-7; D is possibly TRBD1 or TRBD2 (5 bases each). V lost 5 bases, J lost 4 bases, and 18 bases lay in between. The V gene's germline CDR1 is SEHNR and CDR2 FQNEAQ (reference sequence). CDR3 length: 15 residues. CDR3: CASSISGTLGYEQYF. CDR3 sequence (DNA): TGTGCCAGCAGCATCTCCGGGACCCTGGGGTACGAGCAGTACTTC.

This clonotype was counted between two and nine times. A single base separates this from a much larger clone, so it may be a read error. This chain connects TRBV6-2 or TRBV6-3 to TRBJ1-1, with D hard to call. Trimming removed 3 bases at V and 2 bases at J, with 10 bases between. Germline V gene lookup returns CDR1 MNHEY and CDR2 SVGEGT. The CDR3 contains 14 residues. The CDR3 reads CASSYLVSNTEAFF. The CDR3 region has the DNA TGTGCCAGCAGTTATCTCGTGAGTAACACTGAAGCTTTCTTT.

This clonotype occurred many times. The chain uses TRBV30 and TRBJ2-1, with no clear D. The CDR3 is 12 amino acids. The germline V and J ends were trimmed by 3 bases and 9 bases, with 12 bases remaining between them. Germline loops: CDR1 GTSNPN, CDR2 SVGIG (reference sequence). CDR3 DNA: TGTGCCTGGAGCAACTTCCAACGTGAGCAGTTCTTC. Protein: CAWSNFQREQFF.

In its sample, this clonotype was seen many times. V usage is TRBV14 and J usage is TRBJ2-5; TRBD2 aligns across 9 bases. V lost 3 bases and J lost 7; bases outside the gene matches: 18. The CDR3 runs to 18 residues. Per germline, CDR1 SGHDN and CDR2 FVKESK. CDR3 region: CASSHLGDSSGGTSTQYF. CDR3 coding DNA: TGTGCCAGCAGCCATCTGGGAGATAGTAGCGGGGGAACCTCGACCCAGTACTTC.

The chain has TRBV20-1 and TRBJ1-6; possibly TRBD1 for D (5 bases). The CDR3 covers 14 residues. Germline V lookup: CDR1 DFQATT, CDR2 SNEGSKA (reference sequence). The V gene lost 4 bases and the J gene lost 10 bases, with 17 bases spanning the gap. The CDR3 is CSAKVTGRNSPLHF. Written as DNA, the CDR3 is TGCAGTGCTAAAGTAACGGGGCGGAACTCACCCCTCCACTTT.

This clonotype was counted ten times or more. The CDR3 coding sequence is TGTGCCAGCAGCTTTGTAGACAGGGGTGATACGCAGTATTTT. Translated: CASSFVDRGDTQYF. This chain links TRBV7-9 with TRBJ2-3; 8 nucleotides match TRBD1. This CDR3 has 14 amino acids. Germline CDR1 reads SEHNR; CDR2 reads FQNEAQ (reference sequence). J lost 6 bases, V lost 3 bases, and 5 bases had no gene match.

This clonotype was recorded many times. The gene calls are TRBV11-2 and TRBJ2-7, with 8 bases lining up with TRBD1. V lost 3 bases to trimming and J lost 2 bases; unmatched junction nucleotides: 3. The CDR3 has 14 amino acids. Germline V gene sequence: CDR1 SGHAT, CDR2 FQNNGV. CDR3 in amino acids: CASSLMGQAYEQYF. Written as DNA, the CDR3 is TGTGCCAGCAGCTTGATGGGACAGGCCTACGAGCAGTACTTC.

This clonotype was detected only a few times. One end of the junction varies from germline; a read error may be responsible. The rearrangement links TRBV10-3 to TRBJ2-2, with a weak D call TRBD2 (5 bases). The CDR3 consists of 18 residues. CDR1 is ENHRY and CDR2 is SYGVKD in the germline V gene. CDR3 sequence (DNA): TGTGCCATCAGTGAATTTCGGGATACGTCCTCGAACACCGGGGAGCTGTATTTT. Translation: CAISEFRDTSSNTGELYF.

This clonotype was detected ten times or more. The V call is TRBV20-1, the J call TRBJ2-5; D is unclear. CDR1 is DFQATT, CDR2 SNEGSKA, per germline (reference sequence). V lost 5 bases and J 2 bases, leaving 15 bases between the germline ends. The CDR3 covers 14 residues. This CDR3 is CSALDGKRQETQYF. CDR3 sequence (DNA): TGCAGTGCTCTGGACGGAAAAAGGCAAGAGACCCAGTACTTC.

This clonotype was picked up many times. The chain joins TRBV11-2 to TRBJ2-7; a weak D match, TRBD1 (5 bases). The germline gives CDR1 SGHAT, CDR2 FQNNGV. The V end was cut by 0 bases, the J end by 3 bases, with 9 bases between. The CDR3 runs to 14 residues. The CDR3 nucleotides are TGTGCCAGCAGCTTAGAGGGGCTGATCTACGAGCAGTACTTC. Translated: CASSLEGLIYEQYF.

This clonotype was recorded many times. The chain employs TRBV28 and TRBJ2-7; D gene ambiguous. The CDR3 extends over 12 amino acids. Trimming removed 8 bases at V and 2 bases at J, with 10 bases between. Germline CDR1 MDHEN, CDR2 SYDVKM. The CDR3 DNA reads as TGTGCCAGCGTAAAGGGTCCCTACGAGCAGTACTTC. It yields the protein CASVKGPYEQYF.

The V and J genes are TRBV5-5 and TRBJ1-1; no clear D gene. The length of the CDR3 is 13 residues. Looked up from germline, CDR1 is SGHKS and CDR2 is YYEKEE (reference sequence). Trimming shortened V by 4 bases and J by 4 bases, and 11 bases separated the two germline ends. The CDR3 DNA follows: TGTGCCAGCAGCCCGGACCGTTCCACTGAAGCTTTCTTT. Amino acids: CASSPDRSTEAFF.

A word on this clonotype: A read error is likely here: a far larger clone is one base away. The chain is built from TRBV5-5 and TRBJ2-1; D call uncertain. This CDR3 contains 12 residues. Germline V lookup: CDR1 SGHKS, CDR2 YYEKEE (reference sequence). CDR3 in amino acids: CASNLWVNEQFF. CDR3 DNA sequence: TGTGCCAGCAACTTGTGGGTTAATGAGCAGTTCTTC.

The V and J genes are TRBV5-6 and TRBJ2-5; D call uncertain. Trimming removed 3 bases from V and 1 base from J, with 10 bases in between. The CDR3 totals 14 residues. The germline CDR1 and CDR2 sequences are SGHDT and YYEEEE. CDR3 coding DNA: TGTGCCAGCAGCTCGGGCCTACTCCAAGAGACCCAGTACTTC. Residues: CASSSGLLQETQYF.

This clonotype was observed at least ten times. This rearrangement joins TRBV30 to TRBJ1-5, with D possibly TRBD1 on 5 matching bases. The germline V and J ends were trimmed by 3 bases and 5 bases, with 17 bases remaining between them. Germline CDR1 GTSNPN, CDR2 SVGIG (reference sequence). CDR3 length: 15 residues. The chain's CDR3 is CAWSPKGRDHQPQHF. The CDR3 DNA follows: TGTGCCTGGAGCCCAAAGGGCAGGGACCATCAGCCCCAGCATTTT.

This clonotype was seen ten or more times. This chain uses TRBV7-9 with TRBJ1-1, with D perhaps matching TRBD1 (5 bases). The V gene lost 2 bases and the J gene lost 6 bases, with 16 bases spanning the gap. This CDR3 region has 15 residues. CDR1 SEHNR and CDR2 FQNEAQ come from the germline V gene (reference sequence). The CDR3 nucleotides read TGTGCCAGCAGCTTATTACGGGACTTGGGGGCTGAAGCTTTCTTT. It specifies CASSLLRDLGAEAFF.

This clonotype occurred a few times. The genes are TRBV3-1 and TRBJ1-2; D unresolved. V shed 1 base and J shed 3 bases, with 15 bases lying between them. This CDR3 is 16 amino acids long. Germline CDR1 and CDR2: LGHDT and YNNKEL (reference sequence). In DNA, the CDR3 is TGTGCCAGCAGCCAAGGGGATTCCGGAGGGTACTATGGCTACACCTTC. Translating it yields CASSQGDSGGYYGYTF.